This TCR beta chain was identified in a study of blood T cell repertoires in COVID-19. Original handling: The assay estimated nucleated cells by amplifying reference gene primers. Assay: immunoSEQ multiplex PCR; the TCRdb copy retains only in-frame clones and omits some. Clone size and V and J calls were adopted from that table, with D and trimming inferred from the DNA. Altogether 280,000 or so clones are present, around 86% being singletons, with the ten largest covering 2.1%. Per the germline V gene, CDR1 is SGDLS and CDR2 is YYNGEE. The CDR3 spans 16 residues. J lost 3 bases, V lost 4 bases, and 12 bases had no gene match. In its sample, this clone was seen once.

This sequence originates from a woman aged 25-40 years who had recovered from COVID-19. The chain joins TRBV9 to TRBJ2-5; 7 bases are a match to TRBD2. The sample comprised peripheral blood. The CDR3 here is CASSLGRGGNKETQYF. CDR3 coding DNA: TGTGCCAGCAGCCTGGGGCGGGGAGGGAACAAAGAGACCCAGTACTTC.